These 2 T cell receptor beta chains came from one sample sequenced in a study of post-analysis software for immune sequencing data. Findings and limits, study-wide: Patients had higher frequencies than controls of a handful of TRBV segments, including TRBV5-6, TRBV5-1 and TRBV20-1.

TCR beta libraries were prepared from cDNA with unique molecular identifiers. TCRdb re-derived calls from the PCR reads in MiXCR, one entry per CDR3 protein. The sample has 400,000 to 500,000 distinct CDR3 sequences, over 30% seen once. No antigen is known for these receptors. Sequencing input: blood. The receptors stem from a girl aged 2 to 9 with multiple sclerosis.

Details on this clonotype: A read error may produce the germline difference seen at one junction end. CDR3 loop: CASSYGLAGLWANEQFF. The CDR3 nucleotides read TGTGCCAGCAGCTACGGACTAGCGGGGTTGTGGGCCAATGAGCAGTTCTTC. This sequence joins TRBV5-1 and TRBJ2-1, with 12 bases identical to TRBD2. Per germline, CDR1 SGHRS and CDR2 YFSETQ. The CDR3 runs 17 residues.

This sequence joins TRBV29-1 and TRBJ2-3; 8 bases line up with TRBD2. This CDR3 region has 13 residues. Trimming at V came to 4 bases and at J to 2 bases, leaving 2 bases not matched to a gene. CDR1 SQVTM and CDR2 ANQGSEA come from the germline V gene. CDR3 nucleotides: TGCAGCGTTGGCGGGGGGCCCACAGATACGCAGTATTTT. This sequence encodes CSVGGGPTDTQYF.